Listed below are T cell receptor beta chains from one sample, sequenced in a study of identifying expanded T cells in peripheral blood. The data were produced by immunoSEQ multiplex PCR, yet TCRdb's version contains in-frame clones alone and is incomplete. The sample lists some 120,000 clones, over 65% occurring once. Material for sequencing was blood. These receptors originate from a person aged 18-69 years in good health. Both conserved end residues are part of each CDR3. The order of the fields is V gene, clone size, D gene, J gene, CDR3 DNA, CDR3 protein. A D gene is named only where the DNA matches it firmly. Not every row has a clone size; where given, it reads once, few, many or a size class.

TRBV30	-	-	TRBJ1-4	TGTGCCTGGAGCCCCCGTTCCGCGGCCGATGAAAAACTGTTTTTT	CAWSPRSAADEKLFF
TRBV7-2	-	-	TRBJ1-5	TGTGCCAGCAGCCCAGGGATCGAGGGCCGGCCCCAGCATTTT	CASSPGIEGRPQHF
TRBV7-2	-	-	TRBJ2-7	TGTGCCAGCAGCTTTAGGGGGGGCCAGGGGAGCTCCTACGAGCAGTACTTC	CASSFRGGQGSSYEQYF
TRBV23-1	-	TRBD1	TRBJ1-1	TGCGCCAGCAGAGTCGGACAGGGGAACACTGAAGCTTTCTTT	CASRVGQGNTEAFF
TRBV11-2	-	-	TRBJ1-2	TGTGCCAGCAGCTCTGGCTACAATGGCTACACCTTC	CASSSGYNGYTF
TRBV11-3	few	-	TRBJ2-7	TGTGCCTCCGGACAGTGCCTCTCCTACGAGCAGTACTTC	CASGQCLSYEQYF
TRBV9	-	-	TRBJ1-1	TGTGCCAGCAGCACTGACGGCAACACTGAAGCTTTCTTT	CASSTDGNTEAFF
TRBV5-5	-	-	TRBJ1-2	TGTGCCAGCAGCTCAAGGGTGATCGGGGGCTACACCTTC	CASSSRVIGGYTF
TRBV19	-	TRBD2	TRBJ2-7	TGTGCCAGTAGTATACTCCCGGGGGGCGAGCAGTACTTC	CASSILPGGEQYF
TRBV13	-	-	TRBJ1-5	TGTGCCAGCAGCTTAGGCCGAGGGCAGCCCCAGCATTTT	CASSLGRGQPQHF
TRBV5-1	-	-	TRBJ2-6	TGCGCCAGCAGCTTATACAGGAGCTCTGGGGCCAACGTCCTGACTTTC	CASSLYRSSGANVLTF
TRBV4-1	-	TRBD1	TRBJ2-5	TGCGCCAGCAGCCTCCCCGATGGGACAGGTGGAACCCAGTACTTC	CASSLPDGTGGTQYF
TRBV18	few	-	TRBJ2-1	TGTGCCAGCTCACCACCTTACGGGGATCGGCGAGAGCAGTTCTTC	CASSPPYGDRREQFF
TRBV10-1	once	-	TRBJ2-5	TGCGCCAGCAGCCTGGGGAGTGGAGAGACCCAGTACTTC	CASSLGSGETQYF
TRBV19	-	-	TRBJ1-2	TGTCGGTCCACCTATGGCTACACCTTC	CRSTYGYTF
TRBV7-3	-	-	TRBJ2-3	TGTGCCAGCAGCTTAATCGGGGGAGGAACAGATACGCAGTATTTT	CASSLIGGGTDTQYF
TRBV4-3	few	-	TRBJ2-3	TGCGCCAGCAGCCAAGACCCCATAACTAGCACAGATACGCAGTATTTT	CASSQDPITSTDTQYF
TRBV9	-	-	TRBJ1-1	TGTGCCAGCAGCGTAGACCCTACTGGGGGTGAAGCTTTCTTT	CASSVDPTGGEAFF
TRBV6-6	once	-	TRBJ2-2	TGTGCCAGCAGTTACGTGGGGGCGGTGTACACCGGGGAGCTGTTTTTT	CASSYVGAVYTGELFF
TRBV28	-	TRBD1	TRBJ2-7	TGTGCCAGCAGTTTACTGACAGGGGAGAGGTACGAGCAGTACTTC	CASSLLTGERYEQYF
TRBV6-5	once	TRBD1	TRBJ1-1	TGTGCCAGCAGCTCGGGACAGGGAGCTTTCTTT	CASSSGQGAFF
TRBV2	-	-	TRBJ1-6	TGTGCCAGCAGTGAACCGGTTAATTCACCCCTCCACTTT	CASSEPVNSPLHF
TRBV19	-	-	TRBJ2-3	TGTGCCAGTAGTGCCGTCCGGGACCCGTCGGCGGGTACGCAGTATTTT	CASSAVRDPSAGTQYF
TRBV4-3	-	-	TRBJ2-2	TGCGCCCCCCGCGGGCCGGGCGGGGAAAACACCGGGGAGCTGTTTTTT	CAPRGPGGENTGELFF
TRBV29-1	-	-	TRBJ1-1	TGCAGCGCTTTCCGTCCCGCTAAGAACACTGAAGCTTTCTTT	CSAFRPAKNTEAFF
TRBV12-5	-	TRBD2	TRBJ2-3	TGTGCTAGTGGTTTGGTACTAGCGGGGGTCCGCCTAAGAGATACGCAGTATTTT	CASGLVLAGVRLRDTQYF
TRBV4-3	-	-	TRBJ2-3	TGCGCCAGCAGCCAAGAAGGATGGATTAGCGATACGCAGTATTTT	CASSQEGWISDTQYF
TRBV5-4	few	-	TRBJ1-2	TGTGCCAGCAGCTTGGGGGGGGTGGCTGGCTACACCTTC	CASSLGGVAGYTF
TRBV6-5	-	-	TRBJ1-4	TGTGCCAGCAGTTACTCAGGGGTCGGGAATAGGCTGTTTTTT	CASSYSGVGNRLFF
TRBV11-2	few	-	TRBJ1-2	TGTGCCAGCAGCCCCGAGTCGCAGGGTGTTGGCTACACCTTC	CASSPESQGVGYTF
TRBV7-9	-	TRBD1	TRBJ2-7	TGTGCCAGCAGGCACTCGGGGACAGGGAATTTCTACGAGCAGTACTTC	CASRHSGTGNFYEQYF
TRBV6-5	-	-	TRBJ1-1	TGTGCCAGCAGTTACGCCACCTTAGGGGCGACTGAAGCTTTCTTT	CASSYATLGATEAFF
TRBV5-6	-	-	TRBJ2-7	TGTGCCAGCAATTCTGACTCCTACGAGCAGTACTTC	CASNSDSYEQYF
TRBV7-6	-	-	TRBJ1-6	TGTGCCAGCAGCTCCTTCGCTAATTCATCACCCCTCCACTTT	CASSSFANSSPLHF
TRBV11-3	-	-	TRBJ1-1	TGTGCCAGCAGCCCCCGCGTGGGGGTAATTGCTTTCTTT	CASSPRVGVIAFF
TRBV9	-	-	TRBJ1-1	TGTGCCAGCAGCGTGGTGAGAGGGGGCACTGAAGCTTTCTTT	CASSVVRGGTEAFF
TRBV27	-	-	TRBJ1-2	TGTGCCAGCAGATCAACCTCAGGGGTCGGGGCTGGCTACACCTTC	CASRSTSGVGAGYTF
TRBV7-7	once	TRBD1	TRBJ1-4	TGTGCCAGCAGCCTCGGGACAGGGGCGACTAATGAAAAACTGTTTTTT	CASSLGTGATNEKLFF
TRBV18	-	-	TRBJ1-1	TGTGCCAGCTCACGATACAGGGATCGGGAGTCCACTGAAGCTTTCTTT	CASSRYRDRESTEAFF
TRBV6-5	-	-	TRBJ2-5	TGTGCCAGCAGTTATTTGACAGGACAAGAGACCCAGTACTTC	CASSYLTGQETQYF
TRBV6-6	-	-	TRBJ2-1	TGTGCCAGCAGTTTTTACAATGAGCAGTTCTTC	CASSFYNEQFF